The 32 T cell receptor beta chains presented below share a single source sample, sequenced in a study of blood T cell repertoires in COVID-19. This table comes from immunoSEQ multiplex PCR, and its TCRdb copy is limited to in-frame clones, with some not included. The table records 95,000 to 150,000 clones, 75% to 90% of them present only once. Sequenced input: peripheral blood. These receptors all come from a man between 65 and 79 years old with active or convalescent COVID-19.

V gene TRBV30 combines with J gene TRBJ2-3, with D possibly TRBD2 on 5 matching bases. V was pared by 0 bases and J by 4 bases, with 17 bases between. The CDR3 has 16 amino acids. Germline CDR1 and CDR2: GTSNPN and SVGIG (reference sequence). The CDR3 coding sequence is TGTGCCTGGAGTGTAGGAGAGAGGGCCAGGTCAGATACGCAGTATTTT. This codes for CAWSVGERARSDTQYF.

This clone came up a few times. J is TRBJ1-4 and V is TRBV5-1; TRBD1 matches 8 bases. The V and J ends lost 4 bases and 7 bases, in that order; junction bases with no gene match: 9. CDR3 length: 15 amino acids. Germline V gene sequence: CDR1 SGHRS, CDR2 YFSETQ. For the CDR3, the DNA is TGCGCCAGCAGCGTAACAGGGGGGCCAGTTGAAAAACTGTTTTTT. It encodes CASSVTGGPVEKLFF.

The chain joins TRBV11-2 to TRBJ2-7, with 7 bases matching TRBD1. The trim removed 1 base at V and 3 bases at J, leaving 6 bases unmatched. Germline V gives CDR1 SGHAT, CDR2 FQNNGV. This CDR3 is built from 15 residues. CDR3 amino acids: CASSLVPGTVYEQYF. The CDR3, as DNA: TGTGCCAGCAGCTTAGTCCCCGGGACAGTCTACGAGCAGTACTTC. Full variable domain (missing parts from reference TRBV11-2 and TRBJ2-7): EAGVAQSPRYKIIEKRQSVAFWCNPISGHATLYWYQQILGQGPKLLIQFQNNGVVDDSQLPKDRFSAERLKGVDSTLKIQPAKLEDSAVYLCASSLVPGTVYEQYFGPGTRLTVT.

This clone has only one observation. The chain's CDR3 is CASRQGSEKLFF. CDR3 DNA: TGTGCCAGCAGACAGGGAAGTGAAAAACTGTTTTTT. The chain employs TRBV6-5 and TRBJ1-4; perhaps TRBD1 as D (6 bases). Trimming took off 6 bases at V and 7 bases at J, with 9 bases between the two ends. The V gene's germline CDR1 is MNHEY and CDR2 SVGAGI. The CDR3 runs 12 residues.

J is TRBJ2-5 and V is TRBV7-9, with 7 bases that match TRBD1. This CDR3 spans 15 amino acids. V was pared by 5 bases and J by 0 bases, with 6 bases of the junction left unmatched. Germline V gene lookup returns CDR1 SEHNR and CDR2 FQNEAQ (reference sequence). The CDR3 spells CASSVGTDYQETQYF. The CDR3 nucleotides are TGTGCCAGCAGCGTCGGGACAGACTACCAAGAGACCCAGTACTTC.

The V call is TRBV19, the J call TRBJ2-7; TRBD1 aligns across 8 bases. The CDR3 covers 13 residues. CDR1 and CDR2 from the germline V gene are LNHDA and SQIVND (reference sequence). V gave up 7 bases and J gave up 9 bases; unmatched junction bases: 11. The CDR3 DNA sequence: TGTGCCAGTATCGACAGGGGATCGTTGGCGCAGTACTTC. Residues: CASIDRGSLAQYF.

This rearrangement joins TRBV7-2 to TRBJ1-3; no clear D gene. From germline, CDR1 is SGHTA and CDR2 FQGNSA. The V end lost 4 bases, the J end lost 4 bases, and 5 bases lay between the germline ends. The CDR3 runs to 12 residues. The CDR3 spells CASSYEGNTIYF. CDR3 nucleotide sequence: TGTGCCAGCAGCTACGAGGGAAACACCATATATTTT.

V is TRBV18 and J is TRBJ1-1, with no clear D. CDR3 length: 12 residues. Trimming took off 3 bases at V and 8 bases at J, with 10 bases between the two ends. The germline V gene has CDR1 KGHSH and CDR2 LQKENI. Here the CDR3 reads CASSPIGMEAFF. CDR3 nucleotide sequence: TGTGCCAGCTCACCCATCGGGATGGAAGCTTTCTTT.

This chain links TRBV30 with TRBJ2-7; the match to TRBD2 covers 8 bases. This CDR3 is built from 13 residues. Per germline, CDR1 GTSNPN and CDR2 SVGIG (reference sequence). The V segment lost 3 bases and the J segment 5 bases; nucleotides outside the gene matches: 6. CDR3 amino acids: CAWSKAGVNEQYF. The CDR3 DNA follows: TGTGCCTGGAGCAAAGCGGGAGTGAACGAGCAGTACTTC.

This chain links TRBV27 with TRBJ2-7; the match to TRBD2 covers 7 bases. This CDR3 has 12 amino acids. V lost 3 bases and J lost 7; bases outside the gene matches: 3. Germline CDR1 reads MNHEY; CDR2 reads SMNVEV (reference sequence). For the CDR3, the DNA is TGTGCCAGCAGTTTCCGCGGGGGTGAGCAGTACTTC. Its translation: CASSFRGGEQYF.

The V gene is TRBV6-5, the J gene TRBJ2-1, with a possible D match to TRBD2 (6 bases). V gave up 6 bases and J gave up 9 bases, with 15 bases separating them. Germline V gives CDR1 MNHEY, CDR2 SVGAGI. The CDR3 extends over 13 amino acids. The CDR3 sequence: CASRAGSGGEQFF. In nucleotides, the CDR3 is TGTGCCAGCAGAGCGGGTTCCGGAGGTGAGCAGTTCTTC.

The chain is built from TRBV20-1 and TRBJ2-7; perhaps TRBD2 as D (6 bases). The CDR3 is made up of 11 amino acids. The ends were cut back, 1 base at V and 6 bases at J, with 7 bases in the middle. Germline V CDR1 and CDR2: DFQATT, SNEGSKA (reference sequence). CDR3 sequence: CSARVAAEQYF. CDR3 DNA sequence: TGCAGTGCTAGAGTAGCGGCCGAGCAGTACTTC.

The chain employs TRBV27 and TRBJ1-1; D is unresolved. This CDR3 region has 13 residues. The germline V gene has CDR1 MNHEY and CDR2 SMNVEV (reference sequence). V was shortened by 4 bases and J by 2 bases, with 8 bases between the two germline ends. CDR3 bases: TGTGCCAGCAGTTCCAGGTTTAACACTGAAGCTTTCTTT. This encodes CASSSRFNTEAFF.

V usage is TRBV6-1 and J usage is TRBJ2-1; 7 positions match TRBD2. CDR3 length: 16 residues. J gave up 6 bases and V 4 bases, and 12 bases lay outside the gene matches. The germline V gene encodes CDR1 MNHNS and CDR2 SASEGT. The CDR3 sequence: CASSAHGGTLTNEQFF. The CDR3 DNA is TGTGCCAGCAGTGCACACGGGGGGACTTTGACCAATGAGCAGTTCTTC.

This chain connects TRBV27 to TRBJ2-3, with 7 bases that match TRBD2. In germline, CDR1 is MNHEY, CDR2 SMNVEV (reference sequence). The CDR3 is 17 residues long. J lost 5 bases, V lost 4 bases, and 15 bases had no gene match. In nucleotides, the CDR3 is TGTGCCAGCAGTTCCCCCCGACTAGCCTTAGTCCAAGATACGCAGTATTTT. Translation gives CASSSPRLALVQDTQYF.

V usage is TRBV11-2 and J usage is TRBJ1-6, with TRBD1 identical over 8 bases. Losses at the gene ends were 4 bases for V and 3 bases for J; bases not matched to a gene: 2. The CDR3 contains 15 residues. The germline gives CDR1 SGHAT, CDR2 FQNNGV. CDR3 protein: CASSSTGDYNSPLHF. DNA of the CDR3: TGTGCCAGCAGCTCGACAGGGGACTATAATTCACCCCTCCACTTT.

The V call is TRBV5-4, the J call TRBJ2-5, with 7 positions matching TRBD1. Losses at the gene ends were 0 bases for V and 5 bases for J; bases not matched to a gene: 7. CDR1 is SGHNT, CDR2 YYREEE, per germline (reference sequence). The CDR3 extends over 15 amino acids. This CDR3 reads CASSLGARGFETQYF. CDR3 nucleotides: TGTGCCAGCAGCTTGGGGGCCAGGGGGTTTGAGACCCAGTACTTC.

V is TRBV5-5 and J is TRBJ1-2, with 9 bases aligning to TRBD1. Germline values: CDR1 SGHKS, CDR2 YYEKEE (reference sequence). Losses at the gene ends were 1 base for V and 4 bases for J; bases not matched to a gene: 5. The CDR3 sequence is 15 residues long. CDR3 sequence (DNA): TGTGCCAGCAGCTTGTCTGGACAGGGGTCCTATGGCTACACCTTC. It is translated as CASSLSGQGSYGYTF.

CDR3 protein: CASRIDSRSNQPQHF. CDR3 coding DNA: TGTGCCAGCAGGATCGATTCCAGGAGCAATCAGCCCCAGCATTTT. The V call is TRBV6-5, the J call TRBJ1-5; D is unresolved. Trimming stripped 6 bases from V and 1 base from J, with 13 bases between. This CDR3 contains 15 residues. CDR1 and CDR2 (germline): MNHEY, SVGAGI.

This clone was seen only once. V and J are TRBV27 and TRBJ2-5; 10 positions match TRBD2. Germline V gives CDR1 MNHEY, CDR2 SMNVEV (reference sequence). The CDR3 contains 17 residues. The ends lost 2 bases at V and 4 bases at J; junction bases unmatched: 10. CDR3 coding DNA: TGTGCCAGCAGTTTAGGCCTAGCGGGAGTAGAGATAGAGACCCAGTACTTC. This codes for CASSLGLAGVEIETQYF.

V is TRBV30 and J is TRBJ1-1, with 8 bases that match TRBD1. The V gene end was trimmed by 2 bases and the J gene end by 5 bases; junction bases not matched to a gene: 4. This CDR3 region has 13 residues. Germline CDR1 reads GTSNPN; CDR2 reads SVGIG (reference sequence). The CDR3 DNA is TGTGCCTGGAGTACAGGGGGTAGGACTGAAGCTTTCTTT. Its translation: CAWSTGGRTEAFF.

This chain connects TRBV28 to TRBJ1-2; TRBD1 aligns across 7 bases. This CDR3 has 15 residues. V lost 6 bases and J lost 0; bases outside the gene matches: 7. Germline-derived CDR1 and CDR2 are MDHEN and SYDVKM. CDR3 bases: TGTGCCAGCAGCACTCCCGGGACAGCTAACTATGGCTACACCTTC. It translates to CASSTPGTANYGYTF.

This chain joins TRBV19 and TRBJ2-3; D uncertain. The CDR3 runs to 15 residues. V dropped 4 bases and J dropped 2 bases, with 13 bases sitting between them. CDR1 is LNHDA, CDR2 SQIVND, per germline (reference sequence). CDR3 protein: CASSTLRSTTDTQYF. The CDR3 nucleotides are TGTGCCAGTAGTACTCTCCGGAGTACCACAGATACGCAGTATTTT.

For this clone: Additional DNA sequences in this sample encode the identical CDR3. The V call is TRBV5-1, the J call TRBJ2-7, with 16 bases that match TRBD2. The germline V gene has CDR1 SGHRS and CDR2 YFSETQ. J was trimmed by 1 base and V by 3 bases; bases with no gene match: 4. The CDR3 has 17 residues. Written as DNA, the CDR3 is TGCGCCAGCAGCTGGGGACTAGCGGGAGGGCCTTCCTACGAGCAGTACTTC. It encodes CASSWGLAGGPSYEQYF.

This sequence joins TRBV29-1 and TRBJ1-2; 10 bases match TRBD1. The germline V gene has CDR1 SQVTM and CDR2 ANQGSEA. The CDR3 covers 15 residues. V was pared by 4 bases and J by 6 bases, with 11 bases of the junction left unmatched. CDR3 in DNA: TGCAGCGTTGTTTTAGGGACAGGGGAAGGTCATGGCTACACCTTC. Translated: CSVVLGTGEGHGYTF.

The chain employs TRBV7-9 and TRBJ2-3, with TRBD2 identical over 7 bases. There are 16 residues in the CDR3. CDR1 is SEHNR and CDR2 is FQNEAQ in the germline V gene (reference sequence). V dropped 5 bases and J dropped 4; count of bases not matched to a gene: 12. CDR3 residues: CASSRGEGAGSDTQYF. The CDR3 DNA reads as TGTGCCAGCAGCCGAGGGGAGGGAGCGGGCTCAGATACGCAGTATTTT.

The V gene is TRBV7-2, the J gene TRBJ1-2; 7 bases are a match to TRBD1. Per the germline V gene, CDR1 is SGHTA and CDR2 is FQGNSA. The CDR3 is made up of 15 amino acids. After removal of 3 bases from V and 6 bases from J, the junction contained 10 bases not matched to a gene. The CDR3 region is CASSLDTGATNGYTF. CDR3 nucleotides: TGTGCCAGCAGCTTGGATACAGGGGCCACGAATGGCTACACCTTC.

The rearrangement links TRBV6-2 or TRBV6-3 to TRBJ2-3; maybe TRBD2 (5 bases). The germline gives CDR1 MNHEY, CDR2 SVGEGT. V lost 2 bases, J lost 1 base, and 13 bases lay in between. This CDR3 spans 16 amino acids. The CDR3 sequence: CASSYATIGRTDTQYF. For the CDR3, the DNA is TGTGCCAGCAGTTACGCGACTATCGGGCGCACAGATACGCAGTATTTT.

Written as DNA, the CDR3 is TGTGCCAGCAGCACCGACTCGGGACTAGCGTACGAGCAGTACTTC. It yields the protein CASSTDSGLAYEQYF. The rearrangement joins TRBV6-6 to TRBJ2-7; TRBD2 aligns across 10 bases. CDR3 size: 15 residues. The V segment lost 6 bases and the J segment 4 bases; nucleotides outside the gene matches: 9. In germline, CDR1 is MNHNY, CDR2 SVGAGI (reference sequence).

The J gene is TRBJ2-7, the V gene TRBV28; 13 bases fit TRBD2. CDR3 size: 16 residues. The trim removed 3 bases at V and 7 bases at J, leaving 9 bases unmatched. Germline V gives CDR1 MDHEN, CDR2 SYDVKM. The CDR3 is CASSFPLAGGPGEQYF. CDR3 nucleotide sequence: TGTGCCAGCAGTTTCCCACTAGCGGGAGGGCCAGGGGAGCAGTACTTC.

The chain recombines TRBV18 with TRBJ2-7, with TRBD1 matching 10 bases. CDR1 is KGHSH, CDR2 LQKENI, per germline. The junction had 1 base not matched to a gene; V was cut back by 3 bases and J by 2 bases. CDR3 size: 14 residues. CDR3 sequence reads: CASSPGTGAYEQYF. In DNA form, the CDR3 reads TGTGCCAGCTCACCCGGGACAGGGGCCTACGAGCAGTACTTC.

The DNA of the CDR3 is TGTGCCAGCCGCCTGGACACGTTGGGGAATCAGCCCCAGCATTTT. Protein: CASRLDTLGNQPQHF. The V call is TRBV2, the J call TRBJ1-5, with a weak D call TRBD1 (5 bases). V was shortened by 8 bases and J by 4 bases, with 18 bases between the two germline ends. The CDR3 extends over 15 amino acids. CDR1 SNHLY and CDR2 FYNNEI come from the germline V gene.